This T cell receptor (beta chain) appears in the sequencing data of a study of radiotherapy plus CTLA-4 blockade in lung cancer. Generated by immunoSEQ multiplex PCR, the TCRdb table keeps only in-frame clones and is missing some. The sample has approximately 60,000 clones, 70% to 85% seen once. The receptor's source is a human donor with non-small cell lung cancer whose response to radiotherapy plus ipilimumab could not be evaluated. The specimen comprised peripheral blood, sampled from a patient treated with radiotherapy plus ipilimumab.

The DNA of the CDR3 is TGTGCCAGCAGCGCTAGCGGAGACTTCGAAAACATTCAGTACTTC. The encoded protein is CASSASGDFENIQYF. The chain links TRBV9 to TRBJ2-4; 7 bases are a match to TRBD2. Germline-derived CDR1 and CDR2 are SGDLS and YYNGEE. This CDR3 spans 15 amino acids. Trimming removed 3 bases from V and 5 bases from J; junction bases left unmatched: 8. The full variable domain, in which reference TRBV9 and TRBJ2-4 provide the parts outside the CDR3, is DSGVTQTPKHLITATGQRVTLRCSPRSGDLSVYWYQQSLDQGLQFLIQYYNGEERAKGNILERFSAQQFPDLHSELNLSSLELGDSALYFCASSASGDFENIQYFGAGTRLSVL.